This TCR beta chain derives from a study of blood T cells in healthy people across ages. General study findings and limits: Unknown donor CMV status possibly confounded expanded clonotype changes.

Sample-barcoded 5' priming and a J-beta primer mix drove a second PCR of roughly 7 to 11 cycles. TCRdb redid the calling of the 5' RACE reads with MiXCR, one entry per CDR3 protein. The sample contains 600,000 or so distinct CDR3 sequences, approximately 30% of which appear only once. CDR3 length: 14 residues. Deletions cut 4 bases from V and 4 bases from J, with 13 bases between. Per germline, CDR1 LGHDT and CDR2 YNNKEL (reference sequence). A note on this clonotype: The target antigen is unknown.

The sequence was collected from a woman of 80 years or more in good health. The J gene is TRBJ1-2, the V gene TRBV3-1; a possible D gene is TRBD1 (5 bases). Input material: blood. CDR3 sequence (DNA): TGTGCCAGCAGCCTGGAAACCGGGGGCTATGGCTACACCTTC. Translating it yields CASSLETGGYGYTF. Based on the CDR3 plus reference TRBV3-1 and TRBJ1-2, the full variable domain is DTAVSQTPKYLVTQMGNDKSIKCEQNLGHDTMYWYKQDSKKFLKIMFSYNNKELIINETVPNRFSPKSPDKAHLNLHINSLELGDSAVYFCASSLETGGYGYTFGSGTRLTVV.